This TCR beta chain was captured by sequencing in a study of OX40 agonist ivuxolimab in advanced cancers. With respect to the entire study: Ivuxolimab was a fully human IgG2 agonistic monoclonal antibody targeting the costimulatory receptor OX40 (CD134). Intravenous ivuxolimab was administered to patients every 2 weeks at six dose levels: 0.01, 0.1, 0.3, 1.5, 3 and 10 mg/kg. Among the approximately 54 dose-escalation patients, around 19 had hepatocellular carcinoma, roughly 15 melanoma, 9 renal cell carcinoma and 9 head and neck cancer. In the dose-escalation cohort, 82.7% of patients were male, and the mean age was approximately 64 years, with a range of 23 to 79. Prior anti-PD-1, anti-PD-L1 or anti-CTLA-4 therapy was permitted, and checkpoint inhibitors had been received by more than 35% of dose-escalation patients. Partial responses occurred in three dose-escalation patients, of whom one had hepatocellular carcinoma and two had cutaneous melanoma. Peripheral TCRbeta sequencing was intended to test whether TCR sequence diversity was altered and clonal T-cell expansion was caused by ivuxolimab. The monotherapy dose-escalation portion (N ≈ 50 patients) of the phase I ivuxolimab trial is reported in the paper. Overall study outcomes, separate from this receptor: At doses of 0.1 to 3.0 mg/kg, clonal expansion of both CD4+ and CD8+ T cells in blood was seen between baseline and week 6. In the 0.1-3.0 mg/kg groups, partial responders were among the patients with the lowest normalized peripheral clonal expansion, particularly in CD8+ T cells. After ivuxolimab, expanded clones were on average more numerous among CD8+ T cells than among CD4+ T cells. Low levels of normalized T-cell clonal expansion were also shown by some nonresponding patients. Antigen specificity was not determined for the clonally expanded peripheral T cells.

Genomic DNA was isolated from the sorted cells so that the TCRbeta CDR3 region could be sequenced. TCRbeta CDR3 regions were sequenced using the immunoSEQ Assay. In TCRdb, the immuneACCESS table is reduced to in-frame sequences with V and J assigned. These tables do not hold every clone; where another copy was compared, an unresolved V gene accounts for under half, and the others remain unexplained. A total of approximately 70,000 clones appear in this sample, about 85% of them only once. Jointly, the top ten make up 0.8% to 1% of the sample. The trial excluded patients who had a history of autoimmune disease or who were on systemic immunosuppression. Peripheral blood for TCR sequencing was drawn from every dose cohort at baseline, at cycle 4 day 1 and at cycle 7 day 1. Samples were obtained from an open-label, multicenter, first-in-human phase I dose-escalation trial of ivuxolimab. The trial enrolled adults with locally advanced or metastatic head and neck squamous cell, hepatocellular, melanoma or renal cell carcinoma. Before TCR sequencing, CD4+ T cells and CD8+ T cells were sorted from peripheral blood as separate populations.

CDR1 and CDR2 (LGHNA, YNFKEQ) derive from the germline V gene. The V and J ends are trimmed by 0 bases and 4 bases, leaving 7 bases between them. Taken from cysteine to phenylalanine, the CDR3 has 14 residues. The retained sequence is limited to the CDR3, 42 bases, with the frame set at the first base. As for this clone: What this receptor recognizes is not known. No per-base quality is available; no much larger clone lies one base away.

The rearrangement joined TRBV4-2 to TRBJ1-3; the D gene cannot be resolved reliably. The clonotype comes from an adult with an advanced solid tumor such as melanoma, head and neck, liver or kidney cancer. The sequencing used CD4+ or CD8+ T cells sorted from blood, collected in a trial of the OX40 agonist ivuxolimab. The nucleotide sequence is given as TGTGCCAGCAGCCAAGAACACCCGGGAAACACCATATATTTT. Translated, this gives CASSQEHPGNTIYF.